Listed below are T cell receptor beta chains from one sample, sequenced in a study of CD8 T cells in ankylosing spondylitis. TCRdb re-derived calls from the 5' RACE reads in MiXCR, one entry per CDR3 protein. The sample records hundreds of thousands of distinct CDR3 sequences, roughly 26% being singletons. Sequencing used blood, either unsorted or a sorted T cell fraction (not recorded which). Receptors originate from a male donor with ankylosing spondylitis. CDR3s include the opening cysteine and the closing phenylalanine or tryptophan. D genes are given only for firm matches. Some rows have no size entry. The others give once, few or many, or a class for an expanded clone.

>NA|NA|TRBV12-3/TRBV12-4|TRBJ2-5
CASSLWADQETQYF
TGTGCCAGCAGTTTGTGGGCCGATCAAGAGACCCAGTACTTC
>few|TRBD2|TRBV20-1|TRBJ2-4
CSAFSSGSRKNIQYF
TGCAGTGCTTTCTCTAGCGGGAGCAGAAAAAACATTCAGTACTTC
>many|NA|TRBV12-3/TRBV12-4|TRBJ2-7
CASRRDSNNYEQYF
TGTGCCAGCAGGAGAGACAGCAACAACTACGAGCAGTACTTC
>few|TRBD1|TRBV7-9|TRBJ1-1
CASSLAGGTGNTEAFF
TGTGCCAGCAGCTTAGCGGGGGGGACAGGGAACACTGAAGCTTTCTTT
>NA|TRBD2|TRBV7-6|TRBJ2-1
CASSLDWTSGYNEQFF
TGTGCCAGCAGCTTAGATTGGACTAGCGGATACAATGAGCAGTTCTTC
>NA|NA|TRBV5-5|TRBJ1-2
CASTPLLTGSTDTF
TGTGCCAGCACCCCACTCTTGACGGGAAGCACAGACACCTTC
>NA|NA|TRBV20-1|TRBJ2-1
CSARPARGANEQFF
TGCAGTGCCCGGCCGGCGCGGGGTGCCAATGAGCAGTTCTTC
>NA|NA|TRBV7-2|TRBJ1-4
CASSLDGLPNEKLFF
TGTGCCAGCAGCTTAGATGGGCTCCCTAATGAAAAACTGTTTTTT
>NA|TRBD1|TRBV18|TRBJ1-2
CASSPMGTDLSTF
TGTGCCAGCTCACCGATGGGGACAGACCTAAGCACCTTC
>few|NA|TRBV16|TRBJ2-5
CASSQQGKETQYF
TGTGCCAGCAGCCAACAGGGAAAAGAGACCCAGTACTTC
>few|NA|TRBV29-1|TRBJ1-4
CSVGPGPQGKLFF
NA
>few|NA|TRBV28|TRBJ2-1
CASSTLLGYEQFF
TGTGCCAGCAGTACGTTACTAGGATATGAGCAGTTCTTC
>NA|TRBD2|TRBV20-1|TRBJ2-1
CSARDPSGSYEQFF
TGCAGTGCTAGAGATCCTAGCGGGAGTTATGAGCAGTTCTTC
>NA|NA|TRBV5-1|TRBJ2-7
CASSLVQGGSYEQYF
TGCGCCAGCAGCTTGGTACAGGGGGGGTCCTACGAGCAGTACTTC
>once|NA|TRBV20-1|TRBJ2-7
CSTPGPSPFSYEQYF
TGCAGTACCCCCGGACCTAGTCCCTTCTCCTACGAGCAGTACTTC
>NA|TRBD2|TRBV7-2|TRBJ2-1
CASSRTSGRTGNEQFF
TGTGCCAGCAGTCGGACTAGCGGGAGGACCGGGAATGAGCAGTTCTTC